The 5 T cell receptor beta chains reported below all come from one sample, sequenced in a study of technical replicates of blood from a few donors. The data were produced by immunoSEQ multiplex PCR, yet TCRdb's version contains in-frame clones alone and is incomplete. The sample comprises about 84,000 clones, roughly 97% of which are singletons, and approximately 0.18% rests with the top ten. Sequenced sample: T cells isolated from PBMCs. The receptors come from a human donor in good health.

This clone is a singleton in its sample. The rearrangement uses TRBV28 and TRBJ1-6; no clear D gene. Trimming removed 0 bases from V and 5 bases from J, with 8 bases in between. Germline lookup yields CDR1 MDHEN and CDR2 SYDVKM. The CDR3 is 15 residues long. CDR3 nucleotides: TGTGCCAGCAGTTTATGGTCCCCCAATAATTCACCCCTCCACTTT. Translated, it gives CASSLWSPNNSPLHF. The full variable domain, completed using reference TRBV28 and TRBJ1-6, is DVKVTQSSRYLVKRTGEKVFLECVQDMDHENMFWYRQDPGLGLRLIYFSYDVKMKEKGDIPEGYSVSREKKERFSLILESASTNQTSMYLCASSLWSPNNSPLHFGNGTRLTVT.

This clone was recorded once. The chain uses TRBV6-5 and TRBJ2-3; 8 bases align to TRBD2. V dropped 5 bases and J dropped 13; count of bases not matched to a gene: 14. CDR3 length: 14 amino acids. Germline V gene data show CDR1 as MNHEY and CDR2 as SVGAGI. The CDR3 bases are TGTGCCAGCAGTCCCTCCAGCGTGCGGGGGGATGAGTATTTT. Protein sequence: CASSPSSVRGDEYF.

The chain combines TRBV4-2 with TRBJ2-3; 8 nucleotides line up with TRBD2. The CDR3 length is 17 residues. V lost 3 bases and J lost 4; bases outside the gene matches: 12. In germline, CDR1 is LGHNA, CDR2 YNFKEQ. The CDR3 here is CASSHDLTGGAPDTQYF. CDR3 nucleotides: TGTGCCAGCAGCCACGACCTAACGGGGGGGGCCCCAGATACGCAGTATTTT.

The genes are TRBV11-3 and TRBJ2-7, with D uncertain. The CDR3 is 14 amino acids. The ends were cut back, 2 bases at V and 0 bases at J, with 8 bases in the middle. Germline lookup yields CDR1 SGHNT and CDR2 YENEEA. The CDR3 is CASSLTVNSYEQYF. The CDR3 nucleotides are TGTGCCAGCAGCTTAACGGTTAACTCCTACGAGCAGTACTTC.

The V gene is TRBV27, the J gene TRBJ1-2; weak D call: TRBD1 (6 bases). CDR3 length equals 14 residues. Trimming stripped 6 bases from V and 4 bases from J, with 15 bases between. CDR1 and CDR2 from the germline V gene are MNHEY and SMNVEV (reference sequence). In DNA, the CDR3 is TGTGCCAGCAGACTTTCCGGGACAAGCTATGGCTACACCTTC. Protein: CASRLSGTSYGYTF.